This T cell receptor beta chain was identified during a study of cytomegalovirus exposure and HLA in healthy donors. The PCR contained 60 Vbeta and 13 Jbeta primers. Method: immunoSEQ multiplex PCR; TCRdb's copy keeps in-frame clones and lacks some. The profile shows 110,000 to 150,000 clones, 65% to 80% of them singletons. Study-wide results and limits: As immune exposure information, only CMV serostatus was available. Later on, a genetic analysis was performed. It linked a missense variant in DCLRE1C with V- and J-gene trimming of TCR beta. Highest at DRB1 and lowest at HLA-C, TCR association rates differed among HLA loci in a later analysis.

Turning to this clone: Its matching antigen is unknown.

The V end lost 5 bases, the J end lost 0 bases, and 16 bases lay between the germline ends. Germline CDR1 reads LNHDA; CDR2 reads SQIVND (reference sequence). The CDR3 has 16 residues. This TCR came from a man aged 25 to 40 in good health and CMV-seronegative. The sequencing sample was made of PBMCs. The chain links TRBV19 to TRBJ1-1; D is uncertain. CDR3 sequence: CASSPRYGLMNTEAFF. CDR3 nucleotide sequence: TGTGCCAGTAGTCCCCGGTACGGACTTATGAACACTGAAGCTTTCTTT.